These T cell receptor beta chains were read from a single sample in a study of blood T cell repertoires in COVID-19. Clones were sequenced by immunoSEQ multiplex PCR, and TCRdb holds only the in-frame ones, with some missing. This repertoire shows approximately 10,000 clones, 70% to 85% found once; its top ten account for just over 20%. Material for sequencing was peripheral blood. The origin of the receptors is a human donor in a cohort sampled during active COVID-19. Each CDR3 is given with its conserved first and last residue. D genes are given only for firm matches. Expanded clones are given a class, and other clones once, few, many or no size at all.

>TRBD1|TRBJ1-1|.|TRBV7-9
CASSPPPGQQNTEAFF
TGTGCCAGCAGCCCACCCCCGGGACAGCAGAACACTGAAGCTTTCTTT
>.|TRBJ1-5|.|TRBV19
CASSIGGGNNQPQHF
TGTGCCAGTAGTATAGGGGGGGGGAACAATCAGCCCCAGCATTTT
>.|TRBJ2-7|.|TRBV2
CASSEKARHYEQYF
TGTGCCAGCAGTGAAAAGGCCAGGCACTACGAGCAGTACTTC
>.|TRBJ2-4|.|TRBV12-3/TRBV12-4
CASSEYPKNIQYF
TGTGCCAGCAGTGAGTATCCCAAAAACATTCAGTACTTC
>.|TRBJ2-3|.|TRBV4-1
CASSQDQKLTQYF
TGCGCCAGCAGCCAAGATCAAAAGCTTACGCAGTATTTT
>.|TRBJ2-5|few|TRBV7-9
CASSLVRETQYF
TGTGCCAGCAGCTTAGTCCGGGAGACCCAGTACTTC
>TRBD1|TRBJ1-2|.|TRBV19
CASSITGEDGYTF
TGTGCCAGTAGTATAACAGGGGAAGATGGCTACACCTTC
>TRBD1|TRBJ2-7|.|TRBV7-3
CASSFRDRGFDLYEQYF
TGTGCCAGCAGCTTCCGGGACAGGGGGTTCGACCTCTACGAGCAGTACTTC
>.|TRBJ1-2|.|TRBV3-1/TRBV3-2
CASSQVLGANYGYTF
TGTGCCAGCAGCCAAGTCCTGGGGGCAAACTATGGCTACACCTTC
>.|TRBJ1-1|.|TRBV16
CASSRSTGNTEAFF
TGTGCCAGCAGCAGGTCGACAGGGAACACTGAAGCTTTCTTT
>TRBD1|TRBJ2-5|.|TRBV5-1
CASSFNTGGSETQYF
TGCGCCAGCAGCTTTAATACAGGGGGCAGTGAGACCCAGTACTTC
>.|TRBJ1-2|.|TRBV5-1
CASSYEKRGYTF
TGCGCCAGCAGCTATGAGAAGAGGGGCTACACCTTC
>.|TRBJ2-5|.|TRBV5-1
CASSFGQGGETQYF
TGCGCCAGCAGCTTTGGCCAGGGGGGCGAGACCCAGTACTTC
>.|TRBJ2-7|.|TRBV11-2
CASSLALYEQYF
TGTGCCAGCAGCTTGGCATTGTACGAGCAGTACTTC
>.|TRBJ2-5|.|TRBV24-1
CATSDPSQETQYF
TGTGCCACCAGTGACCCTTCCCAAGAGACCCAGTACTTC
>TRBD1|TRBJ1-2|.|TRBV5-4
CASSSKTGGDYGYTF
TGTGCCAGCAGCTCAAAAACAGGGGGGGACTATGGCTACACCTTC
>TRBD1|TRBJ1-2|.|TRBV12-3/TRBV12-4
CASSRDRGQGYTF
TGTGCCAGCAGCCGGGACAGGGGACAGGGCTACACCTTC
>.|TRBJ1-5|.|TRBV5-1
CASSSRPGGIQPQHF
TGCGCCAGCAGCTCCCGTCCGGGGGGTATTCAGCCCCAGCATTTT
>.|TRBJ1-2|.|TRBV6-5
CASSRGGAGGYTF
TGTGCCAGCAGCCGCGGGGGGGCTGGTGGCTACACCTTC
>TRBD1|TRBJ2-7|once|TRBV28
CASRPSGQVAWEQYF
TGTGCCAGCAGACCCTCGGGACAGGTGGCATGGGAGCAGTACTTC
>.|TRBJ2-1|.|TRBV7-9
CASSFMGGTLSYNEQFF
TGTGCCAGCAGCTTTATGGGCGGGACCCTCTCCTACAATGAGCAGTTCTTC
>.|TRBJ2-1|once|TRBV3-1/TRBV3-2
CASSQGSFDEQFF
TGTGCCAGCAGCCAAGGTAGCTTTGATGAGCAGTTCTTC
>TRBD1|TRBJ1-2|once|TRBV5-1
CASSPLTRTGGQGYGYTF
TGCGCCAGCAGCCCGCTAACACGGACTGGTGGACAGGGCTATGGCTACACCTTC
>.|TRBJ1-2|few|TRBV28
CASSLVGRNYGYTF
TGTGCCAGCAGTTTAGTCGGGAGGAACTATGGCTACACCTTC
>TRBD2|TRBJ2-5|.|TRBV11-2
CASTFSGGPQETQYF
TGTGCCAGCACCTTTAGCGGGGGGCCCCAAGAGACCCAGTACTTC
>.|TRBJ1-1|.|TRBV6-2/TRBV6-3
CASSVQGSGEAFF
TGTGCCAGCAGTGTGCAGGGGTCGGGTGAAGCTTTCTTT
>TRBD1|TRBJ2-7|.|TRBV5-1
CASSLSGQQYEQYF
TGCGCCAGCAGCTTATCGGGACAGCAATACGAGCAGTACTTC
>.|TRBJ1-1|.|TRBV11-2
CASSSHRDTEAFF
TGTGCCAGCAGCTCACACCGGGACACTGAAGCTTTCTTT
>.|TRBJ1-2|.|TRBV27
CASSSLGLPNYGYTF
TGTGCCAGCAGCTCTCTGGGACTCCCTAACTATGGCTACACCTTC
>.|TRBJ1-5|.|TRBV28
CASSMDIQPQHF
TGTGCCAGCAGTATGGACATTCAGCCCCAGCATTTT
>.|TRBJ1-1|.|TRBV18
CASSPRRTDTEAFF
TGTGCCAGCTCACCACGTCGCACAGACACTGAAGCTTTCTTT
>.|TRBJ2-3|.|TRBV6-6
CASSYQGGEDTQYF
TGTGCCAGCAGTTATCAGGGGGGTGAAGATACGCAGTATTTT
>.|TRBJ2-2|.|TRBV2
CASSQISHTGELFF
TGTGCCAGCAGTCAGATAAGTCACACCGGGGAGCTGTTTTTT
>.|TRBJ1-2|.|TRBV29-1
CSVEKQNYGYTF
TGCAGCGTTGAAAAACAGAACTATGGCTACACCTTC